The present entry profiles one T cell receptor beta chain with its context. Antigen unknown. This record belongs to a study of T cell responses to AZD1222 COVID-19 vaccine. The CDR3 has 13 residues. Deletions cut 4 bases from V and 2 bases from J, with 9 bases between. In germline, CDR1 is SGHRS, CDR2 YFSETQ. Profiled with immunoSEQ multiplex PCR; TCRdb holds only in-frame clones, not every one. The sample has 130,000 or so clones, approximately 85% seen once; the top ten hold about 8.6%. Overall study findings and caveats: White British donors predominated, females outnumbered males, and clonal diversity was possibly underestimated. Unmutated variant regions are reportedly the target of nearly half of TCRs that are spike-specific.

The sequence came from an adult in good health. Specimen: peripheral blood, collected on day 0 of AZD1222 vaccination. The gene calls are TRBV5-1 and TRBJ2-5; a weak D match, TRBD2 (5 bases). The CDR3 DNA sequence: TGCGCCAGCAGCCCAACGGGGCAAGAGACCCAGTACTTC. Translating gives CASSPTGQETQYF. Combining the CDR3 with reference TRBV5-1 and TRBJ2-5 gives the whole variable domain KAGVTQTPRYLIKTRGQQVTLSCSPISGHRSVSWYQQTPGQGLQFLFEYFSETQRNKGNFPGRFSGRQFSNSRSEMNVSTLELGDSALYLCASSPTGQETQYFGPGTRLLVL.